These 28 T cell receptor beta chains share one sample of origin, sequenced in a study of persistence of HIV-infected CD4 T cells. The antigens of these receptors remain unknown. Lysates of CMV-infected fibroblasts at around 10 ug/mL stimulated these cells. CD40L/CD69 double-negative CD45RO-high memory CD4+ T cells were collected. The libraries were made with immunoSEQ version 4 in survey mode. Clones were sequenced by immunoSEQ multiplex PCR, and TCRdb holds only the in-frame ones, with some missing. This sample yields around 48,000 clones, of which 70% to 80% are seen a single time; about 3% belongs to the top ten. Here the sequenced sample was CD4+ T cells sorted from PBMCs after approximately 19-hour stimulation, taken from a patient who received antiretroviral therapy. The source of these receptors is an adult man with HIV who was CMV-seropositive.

DNA of the CDR3: TGTGCCAGCAGCGTAGGGCAGCTCACTGAAGCTTTCTTT. Its translation is CASSVGQLTEAFF. The chain joins TRBV9 to TRBJ1-1; D gene uncertain. Germline assignment: CDR1 SGDLS and CDR2 YYNGEE. The V end lost 0 bases, the J end lost 4 bases, and 7 bases lay between the germline ends. The CDR3 loop spans 13 amino acids.

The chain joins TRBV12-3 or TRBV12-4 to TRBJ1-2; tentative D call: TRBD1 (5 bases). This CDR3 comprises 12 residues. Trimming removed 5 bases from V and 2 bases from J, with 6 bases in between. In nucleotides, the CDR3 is TGTGCCAGCAGTGGGGCAAACTATGGCTACACCTTC. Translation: CASSGANYGYTF.

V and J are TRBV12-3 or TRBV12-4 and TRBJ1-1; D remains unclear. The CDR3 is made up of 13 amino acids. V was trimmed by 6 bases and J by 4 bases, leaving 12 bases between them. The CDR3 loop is CASSLGVGTEAFF. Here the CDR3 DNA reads TGTGCCAGCAGCCTAGGAGTGGGCACTGAAGCTTTCTTT.

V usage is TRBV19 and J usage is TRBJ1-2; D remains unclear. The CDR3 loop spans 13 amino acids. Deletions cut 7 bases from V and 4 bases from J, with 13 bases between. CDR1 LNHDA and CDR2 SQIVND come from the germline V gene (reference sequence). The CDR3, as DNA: TGTGCCAGTACCTATGGGCCGTCCTATGGCTACACCTTC. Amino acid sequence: CASTYGPSYGYTF.

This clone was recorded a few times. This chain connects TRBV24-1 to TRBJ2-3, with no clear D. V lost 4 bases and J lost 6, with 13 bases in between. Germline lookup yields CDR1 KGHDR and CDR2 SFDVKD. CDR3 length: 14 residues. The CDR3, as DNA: TGTGCCACCAGTGACAACCGGGTCTTGGATACGCAGTATTTT. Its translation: CATSDNRVLDTQYF.

The CDR3 region is CASSQPAALYGYTF. The CDR3 nucleotides read TGCGCCAGCAGTCAACCGGCCGCACTCTATGGCTACACCTTC. The rearrangement links TRBV23-1 to TRBJ1-2; no clear D. TRBV23-1 is filed as an ORF, its function uncertain. There are 14 residues in the CDR3. Trimming took off 2 bases at V and 4 bases at J, with 11 bases between the two ends.

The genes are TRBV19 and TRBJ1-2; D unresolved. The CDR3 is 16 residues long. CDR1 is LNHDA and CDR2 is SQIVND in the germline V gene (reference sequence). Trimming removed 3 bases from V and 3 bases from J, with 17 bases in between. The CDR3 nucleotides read TGTGCCAGTAGTATGGGCAGACGTCCGGGCTACTATGGCTACACCTTC. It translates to CASSMGRRPGYYGYTF. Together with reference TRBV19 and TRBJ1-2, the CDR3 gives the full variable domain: DGGITQSPKYLFRKEGQNVTLSCEQNLNHDAMYWYRQDPGQGLRLIYYSQIVNDFQKGDIAEGYSVSREKKESFPLTVTSAQKNPTAFYLCASSMGRRPGYYGYTFGSGTRLTVV.

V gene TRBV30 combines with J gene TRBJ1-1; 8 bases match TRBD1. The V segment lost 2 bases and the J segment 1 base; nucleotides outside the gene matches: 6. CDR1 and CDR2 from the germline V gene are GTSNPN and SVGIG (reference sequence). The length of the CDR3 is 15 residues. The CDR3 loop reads CAWSRTGLGNTEAFF. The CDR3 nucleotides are TGTGCCTGGAGTCGGACAGGGCTGGGGAACACTGAAGCTTTCTTT.

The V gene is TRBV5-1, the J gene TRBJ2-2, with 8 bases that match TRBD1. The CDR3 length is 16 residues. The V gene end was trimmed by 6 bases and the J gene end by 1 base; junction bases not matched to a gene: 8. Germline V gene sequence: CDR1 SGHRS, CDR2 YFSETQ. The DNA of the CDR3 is TGCGCCAGCACCCCTCAGGGGGCTTTGAACACCGGGGAGCTGTTTTTT. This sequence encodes CASTPQGALNTGELFF. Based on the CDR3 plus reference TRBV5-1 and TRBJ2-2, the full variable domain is KAGVTQTPRYLIKTRGQQVTLSCSPISGHRSVSWYQQTPGQGLQFLFEYFSETQRNKGNFPGRFSGRQFSNSRSEMNVSTLELGDSALYLCASTPQGALNTGELFFGEGSRLTVL.

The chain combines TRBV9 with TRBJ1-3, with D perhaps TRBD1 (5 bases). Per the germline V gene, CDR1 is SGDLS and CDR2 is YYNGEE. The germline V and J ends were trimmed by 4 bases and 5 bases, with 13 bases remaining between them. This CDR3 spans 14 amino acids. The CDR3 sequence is CASSSGTGRNTIYF. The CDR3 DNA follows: TGTGCCAGCAGCTCGGGAACAGGTCGAAACACCATATATTTT. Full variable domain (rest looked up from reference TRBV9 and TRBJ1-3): DSGVTQTPKHLITATGQRVTLRCSPRSGDLSVYWYQQSLDQGLQFLIQYYNGEERAKGNILERFSAQQFPDLHSELNLSSLELGDSALYFCASSSGTGRNTIYFGEGSWLTVV.

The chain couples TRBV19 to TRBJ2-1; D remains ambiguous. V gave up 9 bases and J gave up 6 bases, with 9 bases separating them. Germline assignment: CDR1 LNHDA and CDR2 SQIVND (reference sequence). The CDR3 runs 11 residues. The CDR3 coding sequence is TGTGCCAGCGGAAGAACCAATGAGCAGTTCTTC. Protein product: CASGRTNEQFF.

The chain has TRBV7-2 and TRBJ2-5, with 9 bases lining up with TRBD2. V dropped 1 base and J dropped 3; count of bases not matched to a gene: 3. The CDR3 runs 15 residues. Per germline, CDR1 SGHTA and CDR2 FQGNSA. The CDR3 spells CASSLVGGGEETQYF. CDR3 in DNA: TGTGCCAGCAGCTTAGTCGGCGGGGGGGAAGAGACCCAGTACTTC.

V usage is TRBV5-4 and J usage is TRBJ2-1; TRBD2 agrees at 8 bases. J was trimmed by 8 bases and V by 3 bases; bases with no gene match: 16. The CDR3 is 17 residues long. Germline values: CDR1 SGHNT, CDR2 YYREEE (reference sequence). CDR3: CASSSHSRGGGLDEQFF. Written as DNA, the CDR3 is TGTGCCAGCAGCTCCCATAGCCGGGGGGGCGGGTTGGATGAGCAGTTCTTC.

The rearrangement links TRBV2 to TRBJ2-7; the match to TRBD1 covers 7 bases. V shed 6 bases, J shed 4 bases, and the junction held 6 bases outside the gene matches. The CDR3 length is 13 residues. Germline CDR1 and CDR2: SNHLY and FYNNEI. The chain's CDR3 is CASRRPGQYEQYF. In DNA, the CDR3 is TGTGCCAGCAGAAGACCGGGACAGTACGAGCAGTACTTC.

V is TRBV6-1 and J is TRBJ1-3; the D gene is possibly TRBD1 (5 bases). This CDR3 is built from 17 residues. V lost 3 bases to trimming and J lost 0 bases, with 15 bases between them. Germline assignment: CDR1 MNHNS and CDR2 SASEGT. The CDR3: CASSEPPGRSSGNTIYF. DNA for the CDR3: TGTGCCAGCAGTGAGCCCCCGGGACGGAGCTCTGGAAACACCATATATTTT.

DNA for the CDR3: TGTGCCAGCAGCCCCCGGTCAGCGAGCTCCTACAATGAGCAGTTCTTC. Residues: CASSPRSASSYNEQFF. The chain uses TRBV3-1 (or the pseudogene TRBV3-2) and TRBJ2-1; D ambiguous. V dropped 4 bases and J dropped 0 bases, with 13 bases sitting between them. The length of the CDR3 is 16 residues. Germline loops: CDR1 LGHDT, CDR2 YNNKEL (reference sequence).

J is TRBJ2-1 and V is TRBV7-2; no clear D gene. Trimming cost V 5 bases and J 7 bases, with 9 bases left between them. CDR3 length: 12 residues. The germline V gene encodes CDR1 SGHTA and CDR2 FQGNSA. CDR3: CASSRTQNEQFF. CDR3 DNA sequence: TGTGCCAGCAGCCGGACCCAAAATGAGCAGTTCTTC.

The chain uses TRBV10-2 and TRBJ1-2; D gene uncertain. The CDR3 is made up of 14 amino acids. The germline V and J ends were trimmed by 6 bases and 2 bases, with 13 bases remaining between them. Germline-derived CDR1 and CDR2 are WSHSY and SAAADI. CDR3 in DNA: TGCGCCAGCAGGGTGGACGGATCAAACTATGGCTACACCTTC. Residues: CASRVDGSNYGYTF.

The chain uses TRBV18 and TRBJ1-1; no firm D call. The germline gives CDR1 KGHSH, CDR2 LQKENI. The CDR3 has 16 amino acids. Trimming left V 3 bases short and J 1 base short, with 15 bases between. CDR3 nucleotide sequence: TGTGCCAGCTCACCCCAAGGCCGGGATTCGAACACTGAAGCTTTCTTT. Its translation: CASSPQGRDSNTEAFF.

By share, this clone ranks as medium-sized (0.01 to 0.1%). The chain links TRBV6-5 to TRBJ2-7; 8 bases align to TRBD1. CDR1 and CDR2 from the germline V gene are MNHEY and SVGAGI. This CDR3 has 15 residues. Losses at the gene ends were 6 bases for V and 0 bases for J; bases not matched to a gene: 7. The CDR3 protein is CASRIPQGDSYEQYF. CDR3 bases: TGTGCCAGCAGGATTCCACAGGGGGACTCCTACGAGCAGTACTTC.

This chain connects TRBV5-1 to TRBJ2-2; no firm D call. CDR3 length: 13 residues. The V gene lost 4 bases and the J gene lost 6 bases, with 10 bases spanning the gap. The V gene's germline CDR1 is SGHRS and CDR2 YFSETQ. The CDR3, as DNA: TGCGCCAGCAGCCCGGGCTGGTCCGGGGAGCTGTTTTTT. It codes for CASSPGWSGELFF.

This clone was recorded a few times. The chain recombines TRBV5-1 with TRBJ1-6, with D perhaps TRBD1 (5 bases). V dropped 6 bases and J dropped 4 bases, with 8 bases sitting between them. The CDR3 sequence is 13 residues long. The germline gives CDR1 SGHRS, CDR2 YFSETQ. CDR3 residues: CASTQGYNSPLHF. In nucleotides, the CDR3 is TGCGCCAGCACCCAGGGTTATAATTCACCCCTCCACTTT.

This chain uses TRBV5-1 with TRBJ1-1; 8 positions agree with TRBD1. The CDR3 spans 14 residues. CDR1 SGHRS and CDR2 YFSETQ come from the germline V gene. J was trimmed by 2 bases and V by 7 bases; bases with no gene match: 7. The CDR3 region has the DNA TGCGCCAGCGCGACAGGGGCGGCTAACACTGAAGCTTTCTTT. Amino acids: CASATGAANTEAFF.

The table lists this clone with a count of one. Here the CDR3 DNA reads TGTGCCGGCCAGATTCAGGGTGGAACCGGGGAGCTGTTTTTT. Translated, it gives CAGQIQGGTGELFF. The chain has TRBV19 and TRBJ2-2; possibly TRBD1 for D (5 bases). The CDR3 spans 14 residues. Trimming removed 11 bases from V and 5 bases from J, with 18 bases in between. Germline CDR1 LNHDA, CDR2 SQIVND (reference sequence). The whole variable domain, remainder taken from reference TRBV19 and TRBJ2-2, is DGGITQSPKYLFRKEGQNVTLSCEQNLNHDAMYWYRQDPGQGLRLIYYSQIVNDFQKGDIAEGYSVSREKKESFPLTVTSAQKNPTAFYLCAGQIQGGTGELFFGEGSRLTVL.

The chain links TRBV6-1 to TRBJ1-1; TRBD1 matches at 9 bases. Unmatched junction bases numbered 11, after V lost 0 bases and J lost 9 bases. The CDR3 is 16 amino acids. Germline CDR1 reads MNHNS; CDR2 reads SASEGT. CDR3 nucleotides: TGTGCCAGCAGTGAAGCAGTGGGGACAGGGTACCGAAAAGCTTTCTTT. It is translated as CASSEAVGTGYRKAFF.

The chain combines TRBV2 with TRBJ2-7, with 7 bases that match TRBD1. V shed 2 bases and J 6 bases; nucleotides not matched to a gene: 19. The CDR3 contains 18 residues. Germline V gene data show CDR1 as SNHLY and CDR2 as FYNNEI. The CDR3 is CASSERRRRTGDSFEQYF. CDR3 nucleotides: TGTGCCAGCAGTGAAAGGCGACGACGGACAGGCGATTCTTTCGAGCAGTACTTC.

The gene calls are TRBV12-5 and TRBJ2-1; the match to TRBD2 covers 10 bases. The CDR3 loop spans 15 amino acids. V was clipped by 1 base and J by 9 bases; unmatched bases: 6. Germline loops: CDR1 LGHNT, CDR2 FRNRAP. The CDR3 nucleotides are TGTGCTAGTGGTTTGGGGGCTAGCGGGAGAATTGAGCAGTTCTTC. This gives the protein CASGLGASGRIEQFF.

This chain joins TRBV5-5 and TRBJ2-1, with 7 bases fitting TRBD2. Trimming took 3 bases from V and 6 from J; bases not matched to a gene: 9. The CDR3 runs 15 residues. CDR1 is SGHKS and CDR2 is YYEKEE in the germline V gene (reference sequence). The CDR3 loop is CASSSRAGSPNEQFF. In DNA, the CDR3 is TGTGCCAGCAGCTCCCGAGCGGGATCACCCAATGAGCAGTTCTTC. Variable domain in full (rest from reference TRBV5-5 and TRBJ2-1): DAGVTQSPTHLIKTRGQQVTLRCSPISGHKSVSWYQQVLGQGPQFIFQYYEKEERGRGNFPDRFSARQFPNYSSELNVNALLLGDSALYLCASSSRAGSPNEQFFGPGTRLTVL.